This T cell receptor beta chain stems from a study of T cells in localized non-small cell lung cancer. Using immunoSEQ multiplex PCR, the repertoire was profiled, and TCRdb retains in-frame clones only, with some absent. The sample lists tens of thousands of clones; 85% to 90% were seen once. The source was peripheral blood, collected before any cancer treatment. This clonotype was sampled from a woman aged 40-69 years with stage I lung adenocarcinoma.

CDR3 loop: CASSFPTLSDRGWNSPLHF. The DNA of the CDR3 is TGTGCCAGCAGCTTCCCAACCCTTTCCGACAGGGGTTGGAATTCACCCCTCCACTTT. V and J are TRBV7-2 and TRBJ1-6, with TRBD1 matching 8 bases. CDR3 length: 19 residues. Germline V gives CDR1 SGHTA, CDR2 FQGNSA. V shed 3 bases, J shed 7 bases, and the junction held 17 bases outside the gene matches.